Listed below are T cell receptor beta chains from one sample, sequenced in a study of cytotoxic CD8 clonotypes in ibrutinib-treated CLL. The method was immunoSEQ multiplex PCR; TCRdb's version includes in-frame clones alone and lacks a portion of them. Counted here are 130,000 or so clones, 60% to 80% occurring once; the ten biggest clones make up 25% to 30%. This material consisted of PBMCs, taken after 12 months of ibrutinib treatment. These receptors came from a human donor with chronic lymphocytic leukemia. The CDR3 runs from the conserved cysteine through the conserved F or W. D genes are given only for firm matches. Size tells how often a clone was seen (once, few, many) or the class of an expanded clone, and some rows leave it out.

CDR3: CASSLDGSFTDTQYF
DNA: TGCGCCAGCAGCTTGGATGGTAGTTTCACAGATACGCAGTATTTT
size: NA
V: TRBV5-1
D: NA
J: TRBJ2-3

CDR3: CASSLVKGYEQYF
DNA: TGTGCCAGCAGCTTAGTAAAGGGTTACGAGCAGTACTTC
size: NA
V: TRBV7-2
D: NA
J: TRBJ2-7

CDR3: CASSQDPPGQGSPLHF
DNA: TGCGCCAGCAGCCAAGATCCCCCGGGACAGGGTTCACCCCTCCACTTT
size: few
V: TRBV4-1
D: TRBD1
J: TRBJ1-6

CDR3: CASSQGEHSWETQYF
DNA: TGTGCCAGCAGCCAGGGGGAGCACTCATGGGAGACCCAGTACTTC
size: NA
V: TRBV9
D: TRBD1
J: TRBJ2-5

CDR3: CASSLEVYGYTF
DNA: TGTGCCAGCAGTTTAGAAGTCTATGGCTACACCTTC
size: NA
V: TRBV28
D: NA
J: TRBJ1-2

CDR3: CASKVEDTGELFF
DNA: TGTGCCAGCAAAGTCGAGGACACCGGGGAGCTGTTTTTT
size: few
V: TRBV2
D: NA
J: TRBJ2-2

CDR3: CASSLGSGQETQYF
DNA: TGTGCCAGCAGCTTAGGGTCAGGACAAGAGACCCAGTACTTC
size: NA
V: TRBV7-9
D: NA
J: TRBJ2-5

CDR3: CAMRGPNTGELFF
DNA: TGTGCCATGCGGGGACCGAACACCGGGGAGCTGTTTTTT
size: NA
V: TRBV28
D: NA
J: TRBJ2-2

CDR3: CATLRTVLHEQYF
DNA: TGTGCCACCTTACGGACGGTTCTCCACGAGCAGTACTTC
size: NA
V: TRBV28
D: NA
J: TRBJ2-7

CDR3: CASKTSGVEQFF
DNA: TGTGCCAGCAAGACTAGCGGGGTTGAGCAGTTCTTC
size: once
V: TRBV11-2
D: TRBD2
J: TRBJ2-1

CDR3: CASSQEGGSGPYEQYF
DNA: TGCGCCAGCAGCCAAGAAGGTGGTTCAGGGCCTTACGAGCAGTACTTC
size: NA
V: TRBV4-3
D: NA
J: TRBJ2-7

CDR3: CASSGLAAEETQYF
DNA: TGTGCCAGCAGCGGACTAGCGGCGGAAGAGACCCAGTACTTC
size: NA
V: TRBV9
D: TRBD2
J: TRBJ2-5

CDR3: CASRPGTGGETQYF
DNA: TGCGCCAGCAGGCCCGGGACAGGGGGAGAGACCCAGTACTTC
size: NA
V: TRBV5-1
D: TRBD1
J: TRBJ2-5

CDR3: CASSLSQSQETQYF
DNA: TGTGCCAGCAGCTTATCACAGAGCCAAGAGACCCAGTACTTC
size: NA
V: TRBV7-2
D: NA
J: TRBJ2-5

CDR3: CASSYWDLSLDTQYF
DNA: TGTGCCAGCAGTTACTGGGACCTCAGTTTGGATACGCAGTATTTT
size: once
V: TRBV6-5
D: NA
J: TRBJ2-3

CDR3: CASRGLGTYEQYF
DNA: TGTGCCAGCAGGGGGTTGGGCACCTACGAGCAGTACTTC
size: NA
V: TRBV2
D: NA
J: TRBJ2-7

CDR3: CASSRTGVVTDTQYF
DNA: TGTGCTAGCAGCCGGACAGGAGTCGTGACAGATACGCAGTATTTT
size: few
V: TRBV7-7
D: TRBD1
J: TRBJ2-3

CDR3: CASSLGGGDEQYF
DNA: TGTGCCAGCAGCTTAGGAGGGGGGGACGAGCAGTACTTC
size: NA
V: TRBV11-3
D: NA
J: TRBJ2-7

CDR3: CASSSQAGLTRVEQYF
DNA: TGTGCCAGCAGCTCCCAAGCGGGGCTGACTCGGGTCGAGCAGTACTTC
size: NA
V: TRBV7-9
D: TRBD2
J: TRBJ2-7

CDR3: CASSLGRWENQPQHF
DNA: TGTGCCAGCAGCTTGGGCCGCTGGGAAAATCAGCCCCAGCATTTT
size: NA
V: TRBV5-5
D: NA
J: TRBJ1-5

CDR3: CASSSWDRVGEQYF
DNA: TGTGCCAGCAGTTCCTGGGACAGGGTAGGCGAGCAGTACTTC
size: NA
V: TRBV6-5
D: TRBD1
J: TRBJ2-7

CDR3: CASSLDPGAETQYF
DNA: TGCGCCAGCAGCTTGGATCCAGGGGCAGAGACCCAGTACTTC
size: NA
V: TRBV5-1
D: NA
J: TRBJ2-5

CDR3: CASSYQMKGGYTF
DNA: TGTGCCAGCAGTTATCAGATGAAGGGTGGCTACACCTTC
size: NA
V: TRBV6-5
D: NA
J: TRBJ1-2

CDR3: CASSEWSGAGKNIQYF
DNA: TGTGCCAGCAGTGAATGGTCAGGGGCGGGCAAAAACATTCAGTACTTC
size: NA
V: TRBV2
D: NA
J: TRBJ2-4

CDR3: CASTPSSGGPRDTQYF
DNA: TGTGCCAGCACCCCGAGTAGCGGGGGACCAAGAGATACGCAGTATTTT
size: NA
V: TRBV7-6
D: TRBD2
J: TRBJ2-3

CDR3: CASTRVGSGEQYF
DNA: TGTGCCAGCACCAGGGTAGGGTCGGGGGAGCAGTACTTC
size: NA
V: TRBV27
D: NA
J: TRBJ2-7

CDR3: CASQTSGSSSTDTQYF
DNA: TGTGCCAGCCAGACTAGCGGGAGTTCGAGCACAGATACGCAGTATTTT
size: NA
V: TRBV2
D: TRBD2
J: TRBJ2-3

CDR3: CASSFVSGSFEQYF
DNA: TGTGCCAGCAGCTTCGTTAGCGGGAGTTTCGAGCAGTACTTC
size: NA
V: TRBV7-8
D: TRBD2
J: TRBJ2-7

CDR3: CASLPETSEEQYF
DNA: TGTGCCAGCCTCCCTGAGACTAGCGAGGAGCAGTACTTC
size: few
V: TRBV7-9
D: TRBD2
J: TRBJ2-7

CDR3: CASSPTGYEQYF
DNA: TGTGCCAGCAGCCCTACGGGGTACGAGCAGTACTTC
size: few
V: TRBV9
D: NA
J: TRBJ2-7

CDR3: CASRSGTAWGYTF
DNA: TGCGCCAGCAGATCTGGGACCGCGTGGGGCTACACCTTC
size: few
V: TRBV5-1
D: NA
J: TRBJ1-2

CDR3: CASSYTTGASSYEQYF
DNA: TGTGCCAGCAGTTACACCACGGGGGCGAGCTCCTACGAGCAGTACTTC
size: NA
V: TRBV6-5
D: NA
J: TRBJ2-7

CDR3: CASYHGQGATGELFF
DNA: TGTGCCAGCTACCATGGACAGGGTGCCACCGGGGAGCTGTTTTTT
size: few
V: TRBV6-1
D: TRBD1
J: TRBJ2-2

CDR3: CASSLRRVGGQETQYF
DNA: TGTGCCAGCAGTTTAAGGAGGGTAGGAGGGCAAGAGACCCAGTACTTC
size: NA
V: TRBV27
D: NA
J: TRBJ2-5

CDR3: CASSKIRRCQGAYNEQFF
DNA: TGTGCCAGCAGCAAAATTAGAAGATGTCAGGGGGCCTACAATGAGCAGTTCTTC
size: NA
V: TRBV21-1
D: NA
J: TRBJ2-1

CDR3: CASSLGDTDYGYTF
DNA: TGTGCCAGCAGCCTCGGGGACACCGACTATGGCTACACCTTC
size: NA
V: TRBV28
D: NA
J: TRBJ1-2

CDR3: CASQLAGETQYF
DNA: TGTGCCAGCCAACTAGCGGGAGAGACCCAGTACTTC
size: NA
V: TRBV2
D: TRBD2
J: TRBJ2-5

CDR3: CASSLVETSGKIEQFF
DNA: TGTGCCAGCAGCTTAGTCGAGACTAGCGGGAAGATTGAGCAGTTCTTC
size: NA
V: TRBV7-2
D: TRBD2
J: TRBJ2-1

CDR3: CASSFGTVSYNEQFF
DNA: TGCGCCAGCAGCTTCGGGACGGTCTCCTACAATGAGCAGTTCTTC
size: NA
V: TRBV5-1
D: NA
J: TRBJ2-1

CDR3: CASSSTGTSSYNEQFF
DNA: TGTGCCAGCAGCTCTACCGGGACTTCGAGCTACAATGAGCAGTTCTTC
size: few
V: TRBV7-2
D: NA
J: TRBJ2-1